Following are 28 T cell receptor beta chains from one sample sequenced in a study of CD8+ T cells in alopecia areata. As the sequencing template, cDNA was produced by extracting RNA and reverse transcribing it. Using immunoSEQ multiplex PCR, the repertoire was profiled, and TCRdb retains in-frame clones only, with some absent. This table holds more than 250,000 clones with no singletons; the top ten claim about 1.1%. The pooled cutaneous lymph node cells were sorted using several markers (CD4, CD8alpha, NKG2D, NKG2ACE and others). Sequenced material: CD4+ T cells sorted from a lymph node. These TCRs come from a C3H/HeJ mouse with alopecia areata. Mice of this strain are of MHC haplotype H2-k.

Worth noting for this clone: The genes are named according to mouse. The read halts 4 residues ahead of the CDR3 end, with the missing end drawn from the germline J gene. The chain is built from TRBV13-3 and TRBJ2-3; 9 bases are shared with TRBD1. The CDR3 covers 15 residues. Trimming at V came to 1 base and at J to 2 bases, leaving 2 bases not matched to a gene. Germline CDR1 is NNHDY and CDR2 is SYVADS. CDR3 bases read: TGTGCCAGCAGTGATCGGGACAGGGATGCAGAA. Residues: CASSDRDRDAE. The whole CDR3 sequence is CASSDRDRDAETLYF.

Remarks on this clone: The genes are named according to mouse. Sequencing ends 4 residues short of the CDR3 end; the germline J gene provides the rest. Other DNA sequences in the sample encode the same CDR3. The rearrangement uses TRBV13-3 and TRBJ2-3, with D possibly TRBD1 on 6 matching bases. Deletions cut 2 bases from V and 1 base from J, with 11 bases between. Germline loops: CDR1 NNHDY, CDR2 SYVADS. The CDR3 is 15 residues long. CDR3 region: CASSEGRGGAETLYF. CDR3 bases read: TGTGCCAGCAGTGAAGGCAGGGGAGGTGCAGAA.

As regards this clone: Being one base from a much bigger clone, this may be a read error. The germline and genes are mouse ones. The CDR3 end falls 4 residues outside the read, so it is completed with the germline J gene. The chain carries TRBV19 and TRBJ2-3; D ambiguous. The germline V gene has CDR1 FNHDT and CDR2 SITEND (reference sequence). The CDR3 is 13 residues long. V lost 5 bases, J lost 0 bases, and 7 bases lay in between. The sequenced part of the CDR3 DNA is TGTGCCAGCAGGCACAGTAGTGCAGAA. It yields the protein CASRHSSAE. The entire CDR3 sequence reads CASRHSSAETLYF. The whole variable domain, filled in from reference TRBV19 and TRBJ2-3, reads GGIITQTPKFLIGQEGQKLTLKCQQNFNHDTMYWYRQDSGKGLRLIYYSITENDLQKGDLSEGYDASREKKSSFSLTVTSAQKNEMAVFLCASRHSSAETLYFGSGTRLTVL.

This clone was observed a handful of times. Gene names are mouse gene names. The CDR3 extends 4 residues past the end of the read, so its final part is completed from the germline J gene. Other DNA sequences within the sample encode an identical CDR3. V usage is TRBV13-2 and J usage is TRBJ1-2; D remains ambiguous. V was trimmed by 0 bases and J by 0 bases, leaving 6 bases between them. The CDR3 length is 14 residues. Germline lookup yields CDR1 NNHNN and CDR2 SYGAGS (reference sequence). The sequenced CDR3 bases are TGTGCCAGCGGTGATGCACCAGCAAACTCC. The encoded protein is CASGDAPANS. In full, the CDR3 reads CASGDAPANSDYTF.

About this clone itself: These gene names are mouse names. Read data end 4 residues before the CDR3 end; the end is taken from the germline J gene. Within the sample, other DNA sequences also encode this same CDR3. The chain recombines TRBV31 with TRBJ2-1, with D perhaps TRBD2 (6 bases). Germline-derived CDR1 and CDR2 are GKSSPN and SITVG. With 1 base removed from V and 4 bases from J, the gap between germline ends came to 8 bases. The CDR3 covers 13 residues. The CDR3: CAWSRDFYAEQFF. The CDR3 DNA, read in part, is TGTGCCTGGAGTCGGGACTTTTATGCT.

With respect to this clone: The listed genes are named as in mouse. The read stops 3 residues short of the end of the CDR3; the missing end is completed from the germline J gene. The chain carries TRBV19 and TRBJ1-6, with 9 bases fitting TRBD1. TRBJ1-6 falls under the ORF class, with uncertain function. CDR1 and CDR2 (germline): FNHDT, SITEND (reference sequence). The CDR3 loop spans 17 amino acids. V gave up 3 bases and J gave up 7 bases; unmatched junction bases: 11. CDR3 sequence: CASSNRGRLGMNSPLYF. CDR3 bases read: TGTGCCAGCAGTAACAGGGGGCGCTTGGGTATGAATTCGCCC.

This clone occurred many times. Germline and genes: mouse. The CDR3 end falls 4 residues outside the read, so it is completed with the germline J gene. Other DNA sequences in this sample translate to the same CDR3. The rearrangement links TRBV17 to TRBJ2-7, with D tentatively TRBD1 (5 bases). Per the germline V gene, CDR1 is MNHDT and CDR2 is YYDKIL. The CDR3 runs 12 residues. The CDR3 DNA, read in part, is TGTGCTAGCAGCCGTGACAGATAT. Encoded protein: CASSRDRY. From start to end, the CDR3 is CASSRDRYEQYF.

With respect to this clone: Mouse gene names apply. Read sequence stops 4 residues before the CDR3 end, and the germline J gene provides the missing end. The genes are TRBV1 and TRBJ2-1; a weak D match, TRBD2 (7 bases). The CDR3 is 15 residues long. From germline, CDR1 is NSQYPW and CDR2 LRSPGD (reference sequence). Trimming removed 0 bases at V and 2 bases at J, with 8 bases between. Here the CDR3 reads CTCSADGGHYAEQFF. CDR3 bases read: TGCACCTGCAGTGCAGATGGGGGGCACTATGCT. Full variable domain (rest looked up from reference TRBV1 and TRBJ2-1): VTLLEQNPRWRLVPRGQAVNLRCILKNSQYPWMSWYQQDLQKQLQWLFTLRSPGDKEVKSLPGADYLATRVTDTELRLQVANMSQGRTLYCTCSADGGHYAEQFFGPGTRLTVL.

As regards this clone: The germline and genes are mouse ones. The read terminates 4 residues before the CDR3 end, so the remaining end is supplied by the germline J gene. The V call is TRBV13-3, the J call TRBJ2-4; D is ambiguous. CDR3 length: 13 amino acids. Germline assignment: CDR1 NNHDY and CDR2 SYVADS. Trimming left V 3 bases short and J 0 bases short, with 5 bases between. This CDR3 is CASSVSSQNTLYF. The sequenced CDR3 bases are TGTGCCAGCAGTGTTTCTAGTCAAAAC. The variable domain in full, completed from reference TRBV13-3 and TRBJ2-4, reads EAAVTQSPRSKVAVTGGKVTLSCHQTNNHDYMYWYRQDTGHGLRLIHYSYVADSTEKGDIPDGYKASRPSQENFSLILELASLSQTAVYFCASSVSSQNTLYFGAGTRLSVL.

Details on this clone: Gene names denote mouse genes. This CDR3 is CASSDARQDYNSPLYF. CDR3 bases read: TGTGCCAGCAGTGATGCCCGACAGGATTATAATTCGCCC. J is TRBJ1-6 and V is TRBV13-3, with D possibly being TRBD1 (6 bases). The CDR3 is cut off 3 residues early in the read; its end comes from the germline J gene. TRBJ1-6 is labeled an ORF, and its function is uncertain. CDR3 length: 16 amino acids. CDR1 is NNHDY, CDR2 SYVADS, per germline. V was clipped by 0 bases and J by 4 bases, with 11 bases between them.

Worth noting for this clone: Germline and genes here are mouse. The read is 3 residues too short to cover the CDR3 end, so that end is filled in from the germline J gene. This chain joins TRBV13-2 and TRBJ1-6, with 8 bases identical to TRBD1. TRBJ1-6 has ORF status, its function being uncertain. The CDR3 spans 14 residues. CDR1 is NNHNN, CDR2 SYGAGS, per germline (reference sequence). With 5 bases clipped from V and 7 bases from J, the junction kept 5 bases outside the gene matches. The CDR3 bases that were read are TGTGCCAGCGGGCAGGGGGCGCGGAATTCGCCC. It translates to CASGQGARNSP. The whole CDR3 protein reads CASGQGARNSPLYF.

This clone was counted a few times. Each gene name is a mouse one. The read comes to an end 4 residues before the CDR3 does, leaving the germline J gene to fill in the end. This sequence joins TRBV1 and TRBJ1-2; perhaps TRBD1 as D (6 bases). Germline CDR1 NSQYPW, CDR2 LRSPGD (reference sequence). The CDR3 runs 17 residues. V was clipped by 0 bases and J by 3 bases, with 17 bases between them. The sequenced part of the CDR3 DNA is TGCACCTGCAGTGCAGATTTCCCCCCAGGGGATGACTCC. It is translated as CTCSADFPPGDDS. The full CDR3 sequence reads CTCSADFPPGDDSDYTF.

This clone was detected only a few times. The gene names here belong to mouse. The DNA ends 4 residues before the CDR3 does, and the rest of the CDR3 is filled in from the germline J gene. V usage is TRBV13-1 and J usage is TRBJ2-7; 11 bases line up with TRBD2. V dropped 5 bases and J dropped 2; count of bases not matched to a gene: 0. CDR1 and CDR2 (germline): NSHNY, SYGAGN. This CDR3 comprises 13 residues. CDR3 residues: CASRDWGAYEQYF. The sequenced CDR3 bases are TGTGCCAGCAGGGACTGGGGGGCCTAT.

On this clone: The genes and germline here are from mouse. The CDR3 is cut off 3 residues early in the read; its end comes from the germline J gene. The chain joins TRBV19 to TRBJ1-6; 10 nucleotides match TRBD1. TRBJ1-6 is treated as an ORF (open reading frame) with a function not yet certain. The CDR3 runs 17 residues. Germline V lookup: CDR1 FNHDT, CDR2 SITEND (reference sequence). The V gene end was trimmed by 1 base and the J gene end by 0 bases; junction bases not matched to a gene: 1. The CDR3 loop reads CASSIRTGGSYNSPLYF. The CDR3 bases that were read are TGTGCCAGCAGTATAAGGACAGGGGGTTCCTATAATTCGCCC.

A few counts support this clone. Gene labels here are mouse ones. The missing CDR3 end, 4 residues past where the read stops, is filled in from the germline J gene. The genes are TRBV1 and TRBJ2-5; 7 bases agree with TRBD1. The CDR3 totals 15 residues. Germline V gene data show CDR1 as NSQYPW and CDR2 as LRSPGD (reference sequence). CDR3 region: CTCSADRYRGDTQYF. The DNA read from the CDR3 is TGCACCTGCAGTGCAGATCGCTACAGGGGTGAC.

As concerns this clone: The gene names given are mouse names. The chain's CDR3 is CASRQGAKAEQFF. The DNA read from the CDR3 is TGTGCCAGCAGACAGGGGGCGAAGGCT. The chain couples TRBV13-3 to TRBJ2-1, with 9 bases lining up with TRBD1. The read ends 4 residues shy of where the CDR3 ends; the end is completed using the germline J gene. The CDR3 runs 13 residues. In germline, CDR1 is NNHDY, CDR2 SYVADS.

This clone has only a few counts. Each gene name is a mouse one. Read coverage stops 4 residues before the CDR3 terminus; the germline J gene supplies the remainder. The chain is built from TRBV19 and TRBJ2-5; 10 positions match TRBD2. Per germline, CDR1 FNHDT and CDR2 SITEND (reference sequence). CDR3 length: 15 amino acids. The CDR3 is CASTAGGAPRDTQYF. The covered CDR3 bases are TGTGCCAGCACGGCTGGGGGGGCGCCGAGAGAC.

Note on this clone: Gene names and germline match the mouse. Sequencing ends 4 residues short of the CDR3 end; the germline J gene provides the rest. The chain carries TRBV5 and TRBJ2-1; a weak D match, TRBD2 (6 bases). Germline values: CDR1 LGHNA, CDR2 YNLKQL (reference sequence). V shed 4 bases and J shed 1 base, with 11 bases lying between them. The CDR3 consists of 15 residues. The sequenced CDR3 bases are TGTGCCAGCAGCCCCCTCTGGGGAAACTATGCT. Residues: CASSPLWGNYA. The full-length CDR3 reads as CASSPLWGNYAEQFF.

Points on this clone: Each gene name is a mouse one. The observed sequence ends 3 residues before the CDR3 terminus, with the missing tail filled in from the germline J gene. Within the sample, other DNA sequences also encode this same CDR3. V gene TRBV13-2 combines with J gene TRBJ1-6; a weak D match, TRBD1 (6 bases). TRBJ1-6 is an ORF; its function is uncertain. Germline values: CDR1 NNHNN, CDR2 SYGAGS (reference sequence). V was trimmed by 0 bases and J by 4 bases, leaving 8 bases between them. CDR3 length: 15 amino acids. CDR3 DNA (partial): TGTGCCAGCGGTGATGGGACAGCATATAATTCGCCC. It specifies CASGDGTAYNSP. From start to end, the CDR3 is CASGDGTAYNSPLYF.

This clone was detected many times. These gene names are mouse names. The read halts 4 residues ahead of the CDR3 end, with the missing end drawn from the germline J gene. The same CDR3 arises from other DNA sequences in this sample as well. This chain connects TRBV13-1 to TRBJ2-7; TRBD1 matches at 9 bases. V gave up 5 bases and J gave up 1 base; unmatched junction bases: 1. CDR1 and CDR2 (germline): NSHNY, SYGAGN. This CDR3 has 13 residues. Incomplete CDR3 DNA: TGTGCCAGCAGACAGGGGGCATCCTAT. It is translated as CASRQGASY. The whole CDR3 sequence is CASRQGASYEQYF.

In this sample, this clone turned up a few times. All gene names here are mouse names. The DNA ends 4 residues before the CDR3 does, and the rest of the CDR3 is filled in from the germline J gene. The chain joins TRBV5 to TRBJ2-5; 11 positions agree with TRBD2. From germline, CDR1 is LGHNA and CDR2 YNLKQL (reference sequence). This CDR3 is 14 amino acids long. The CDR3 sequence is CASSQGLGADTQYF. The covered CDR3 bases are TGTGCCAGCAGCCAGGGACTGGGGGCAGAC.

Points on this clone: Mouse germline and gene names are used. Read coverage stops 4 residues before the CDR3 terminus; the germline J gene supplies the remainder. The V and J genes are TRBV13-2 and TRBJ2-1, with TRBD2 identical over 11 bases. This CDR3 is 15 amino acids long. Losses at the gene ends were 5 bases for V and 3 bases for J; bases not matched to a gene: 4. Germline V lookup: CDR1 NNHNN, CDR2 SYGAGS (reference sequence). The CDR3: CASGPGLGVYAEQFF. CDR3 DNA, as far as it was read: TGTGCCAGCGGGCCGGGACTGGGGGTCTATGCT.

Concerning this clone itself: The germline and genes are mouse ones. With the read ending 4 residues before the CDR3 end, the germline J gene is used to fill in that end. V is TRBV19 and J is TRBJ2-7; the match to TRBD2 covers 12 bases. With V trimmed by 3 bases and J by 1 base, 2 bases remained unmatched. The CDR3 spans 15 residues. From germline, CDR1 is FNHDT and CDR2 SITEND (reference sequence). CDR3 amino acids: CASSKGTGGSYEQYF. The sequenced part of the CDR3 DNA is TGTGCCAGCAGTAAAGGGACTGGGGGGTCCTAT.

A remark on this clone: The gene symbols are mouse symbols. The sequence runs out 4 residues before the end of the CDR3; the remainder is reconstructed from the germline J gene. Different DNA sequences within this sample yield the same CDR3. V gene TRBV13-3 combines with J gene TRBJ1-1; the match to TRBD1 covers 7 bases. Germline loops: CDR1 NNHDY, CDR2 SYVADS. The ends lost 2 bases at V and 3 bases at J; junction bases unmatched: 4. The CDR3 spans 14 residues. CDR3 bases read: TGTGCCAGCAGTGACAGGGGGGGCGACACA. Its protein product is CASSDRGGDT. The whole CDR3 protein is CASSDRGGDTEVFF.

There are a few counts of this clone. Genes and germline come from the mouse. The covered CDR3 bases are TGTGCCTGGAGCCCAAGGGACAGGGGAGGACAAGAC. This codes for CAWSPRDRGGQD. The full CDR3 protein reads CAWSPRDRGGQDTQYF. V is TRBV31 and J is TRBJ2-5; TRBD1 matches 10 bases. The read finishes 4 residues shy of the CDR3 end, and the germline J gene is used to complete it. CDR3 length: 16 amino acids. Germline CDR1 GKSSPN, CDR2 SITVG. Unmatched junction bases numbered 9, after V lost 3 bases and J lost 3 bases. The full variable domain, completed using reference TRBV31 and TRBJ2-5, is AQTIHQWPVAEIKAVGSPLSLGCTIKGKSSPNLYWYWQATGGTLQQLFYSITVGQVESVVQLNLSASRPKDDQFILSTEKLLLSHSGFYLCAWSPRDRGGQDTQYFGPGTRLLVL.

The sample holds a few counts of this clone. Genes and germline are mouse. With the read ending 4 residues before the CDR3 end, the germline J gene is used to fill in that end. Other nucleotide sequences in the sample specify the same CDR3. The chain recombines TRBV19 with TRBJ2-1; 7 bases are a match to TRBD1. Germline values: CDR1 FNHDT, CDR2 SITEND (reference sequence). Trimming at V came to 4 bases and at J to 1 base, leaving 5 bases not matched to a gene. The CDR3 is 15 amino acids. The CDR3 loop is CASSRQGGNYAEQFF. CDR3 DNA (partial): TGTGCCAGCAGTCGACAGGGCGGGAACTATGCT.

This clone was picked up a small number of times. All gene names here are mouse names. The CDR3 protein is CASSSLGLGEDTQYF. The sequenced CDR3 bases are TGTGCCAGCAGCTCCCTGGGACTGGGGGAAGAC. The chain couples TRBV3 to TRBJ2-5; 11 bases agree with TRBD2. The CDR3 end falls 4 residues outside the read, so it is completed with the germline J gene. The CDR3 is made up of 15 amino acids. Germline CDR1 SNHLY, CDR2 FYNGKV (reference sequence).

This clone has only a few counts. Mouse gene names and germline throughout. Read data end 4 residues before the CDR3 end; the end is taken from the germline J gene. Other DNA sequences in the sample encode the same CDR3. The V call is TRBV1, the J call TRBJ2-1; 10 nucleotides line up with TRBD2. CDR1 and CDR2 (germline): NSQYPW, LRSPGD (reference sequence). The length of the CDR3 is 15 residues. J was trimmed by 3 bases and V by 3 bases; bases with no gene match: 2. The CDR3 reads CTCSAGLGVYAEQFF. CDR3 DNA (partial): TGCACCTGCAGTGCCGGACTGGGGGTCTATGCT.